The 27 T cell receptor beta chains presented below share a single source sample, sequenced in a study of blood T cell repertoires in COVID-19. Repertoires were generated with immunoSEQ multiplex PCR, while TCRdb's copy carries only in-frame clones and drops some. The table has tens of thousands of clones, roughly 90% seen once. Sample: peripheral blood. The source is a human donor in a cohort sampled during active COVID-19.

The chain links TRBV5-4 to TRBJ2-3; the match to TRBD2 covers 8 bases. With V trimmed by 0 bases and J by 3 bases, 3 bases remained unmatched. CDR3 length: 15 amino acids. CDR1 is SGHNT and CDR2 is YYREEE in the germline V gene (reference sequence). The CDR3 sequence is CASSLAGGRTDTQYF. The DNA for the CDR3 is TGTGCCAGCAGCTTGGCGGGAGGGCGGACAGATACGCAGTATTTT.

The chain links TRBV24-1 to TRBJ2-1; D might be TRBD2 (7 bases). The CDR3 extends over 13 amino acids. The V end was cut by 9 bases, the J end by 4 bases, with 12 bases between. Germline V gene lookup returns CDR1 KGHDR and CDR2 SFDVKD. The CDR3 DNA sequence: TGTGCCACCGGAAGGGGGGGTTACAATGAGCAGTTCTTC. Amino acid sequence: CATGRGGYNEQFF.

This clone was counted a single time. The chain is built from TRBV5-1 and TRBJ2-5; tentative D call: TRBD1 (6 bases). CDR3 size: 15 residues. Trimming shortened V by 1 base and J by 5 bases, and 15 bases separated the two germline ends. The germline V gene has CDR1 SGHRS and CDR2 YFSETQ. The CDR3 loop is CASSLFNAGVETQYF. The CDR3 nucleotides are TGCGCCAGCAGCTTGTTCAATGCAGGGGTGGAGACCCAGTACTTC.

V gene TRBV9 combines with J gene TRBJ2-1; the D gene is possibly TRBD2 (6 bases). Germline CDR1 is SGDLS and CDR2 is YYNGEE. The CDR3 spans 14 residues. The germline V and J ends were trimmed by 4 bases and 1 base, with 9 bases remaining between them. The CDR3 sequence is CASSRLASYNEQFF. CDR3 nucleotides: TGTGCCAGCAGCCGTCTAGCGTCCTACAATGAGCAGTTCTTC.

This sequence joins TRBV9 and TRBJ1-1; maybe TRBD1 (6 bases). The CDR3 covers 15 residues. V was pared by 3 bases and J by 1 base, with 13 bases between. Germline V gene lookup returns CDR1 SGDLS and CDR2 YYNGEE. The CDR3 loop is CASSGWTEPNTEAFF. CDR3 sequence (DNA): TGTGCCAGCAGCGGATGGACAGAGCCGAACACTGAAGCTTTCTTT.

Comment on this clone: A read error may produce the germline difference seen at one junction end. V is TRBV19 and J is TRBJ2-2; 11 nucleotides match TRBD1. Germline CDR1 and CDR2: LNHDA and SQIVND (reference sequence). The CDR3 is 16 residues long. CDR3 amino acids: CASSRGQGVNTRELFF. Written as DNA, the CDR3 is TGTGCCAGTAGTAGGGGACAGGGGGTTAACACCAGGGAGCTGTTTTTT.

This clone is a singleton in its sample. The chain recombines TRBV6-5 with TRBJ2-7; 7 positions agree with TRBD2. The CDR3 consists of 15 residues. Trimming cost V 1 base and J 3 bases; bases outside gene matches: 6. Germline V gene sequence: CDR1 MNHEY, CDR2 SVGAGI. The CDR3 nucleotides read TGTGCCAGCAGTTACTTTGGGACTAAAGACTACGAGCAGTACTTC. Translated, it gives CASSYFGTKDYEQYF.

The chain recombines TRBV9 with TRBJ2-7; 11 nucleotides align to TRBD1. Trimming removed 4 bases from V and 0 bases from J; junction bases left unmatched: 6. The CDR3 contains 16 residues. Germline V CDR1 and CDR2: SGDLS, YYNGEE. CDR3 protein: CASSPPGTGGSYEQYF. CDR3 nucleotide sequence: TGTGCCAGCAGCCCCCCCGGGACAGGGGGCTCCTACGAGCAGTACTTC.

The V gene is TRBV4-1, the J gene TRBJ2-5, with D tentatively TRBD1 (6 bases). CDR3 size: 13 residues. Germline assignment: CDR1 MGHRA and CDR2 YSYEKL. Trimming shortened V by 5 bases and J by 5 bases, and 12 bases separated the two germline ends. The CDR3 DNA reads TGCGCCAGCAGCTCGGAACAGGGTGAGACCCAGTACTTC. Translation gives CASSSEQGETQYF.

The V call is TRBV5-1, the J call TRBJ2-1, with 8 bases lining up with TRBD1. CDR3 length equals 15 residues. V trimming: 5 bases; J trimming: 2 bases; junction bases outside the gene matches: 6. The germline CDR1 and CDR2 sequences are SGHRS and YFSETQ. The chain's CDR3 is CASSPGQATYNEQFF. Here the CDR3 DNA reads TGCGCCAGCAGTCCGGGACAGGCTACCTACAATGAGCAGTTCTTC.

The chain carries TRBV12-3 or TRBV12-4 and TRBJ2-7; D remains ambiguous. V was trimmed by 5 bases and J by 0 bases, leaving 5 bases between them. The CDR3 contains 12 residues. As DNA, the CDR3 is TGTGCCAGCAGTACGAGCTCCTACGAGCAGTACTTC. This codes for CASSTSSYEQYF.

This sequence joins TRBV27 and TRBJ1-5; D is perhaps TRBD1 (6 bases). Germline V CDR1 and CDR2: MNHEY, SMNVEV (reference sequence). V lost 2 bases and J lost 3, with 17 bases in between. This CDR3 is built from 17 residues. This CDR3 is CASSLRPPGAANQPQHF. The CDR3 DNA is TGTGCCAGCAGTTTAAGGCCCCCAGGGGCGGCCAATCAGCCCCAGCATTTT.

V is TRBV10-1 and J is TRBJ2-3, with a possible D match to TRBD2 (5 bases). CDR3 length equals 15 residues. Looked up from germline, CDR1 is WNHNN and CDR2 is SYGVQD (reference sequence). Trimming cost V 7 bases and J 2 bases, with 16 bases left between them. CDR3 in DNA: TGCGCCAGCAAGGACTCCTTAGTCCCCACAGATACGCAGTATTTT. Translated, it gives CASKDSLVPTDTQYF.

This chain connects TRBV14 to TRBJ2-1; 8 bases map to TRBD1. V trimming: 0 bases; J trimming: 6 bases; junction bases outside the gene matches: 4. The CDR3 contains 15 residues. Looked up from germline, CDR1 is SGHDN and CDR2 is FVKESK. Here the CDR3 DNA reads TGTGCCAGCAGCCAAGAGGACAGGGTGGGCAATGAGCAGTTCTTC. Translating gives CASSQEDRVGNEQFF.

The rearrangement joins TRBV7-2 to TRBJ1-2, with TRBD1 identical over 7 bases. Trimming cost V 4 bases and J 0 bases; bases outside gene matches: 5. From germline, CDR1 is SGHTA and CDR2 FQGNSA. The CDR3 length is 15 residues. Here the CDR3 reads CASSSRDRANYGYTF. Here the CDR3 DNA reads TGTGCCAGCAGCTCGAGGGACAGAGCTAACTATGGCTACACCTTC.

This clone was observed a few times. The gene calls are TRBV7-9 and TRBJ1-3; no reliable D call. The V end lost 9 bases, the J end lost 0 bases, and 21 bases lay between the germline ends. The CDR3 is made up of 17 amino acids. Germline V gene sequence: CDR1 SEHNR, CDR2 FQNEAQ (reference sequence). CDR3: CASTVLMLADSGNTIYF. In nucleotides, the CDR3 is TGTGCCAGTACCGTGTTAATGCTGGCGGACTCTGGAAACACCATATATTTT.

The chain joins TRBV5-1 to TRBJ2-1; 7 bases align to TRBD1. The CDR3 is made up of 17 amino acids. The V and J ends lost 4 bases and 6 bases, in that order; junction bases with no gene match: 16. Germline CDR1 is SGHRS and CDR2 is YFSETQ. The CDR3 bases are TGCGCCAGCAGCCCCCAAACTCCGGGACAGACATTCAATGAGCAGTTCTTC. Its translation is CASSPQTPGQTFNEQFF.

The J gene is TRBJ1-2, the V gene TRBV29-1; TRBD1 aligns across 7 bases. Trimming took 1 base from V and 6 from J; bases not matched to a gene: 2. CDR1 SQVTM and CDR2 ANQGSEA come from the germline V gene. The CDR3 runs 12 residues. The CDR3 sequence is CSVEGGTDGYTF. DNA of the CDR3: TGCAGCGTTGAAGGTGGGACAGATGGCTACACCTTC.

The chain uses TRBV5-6 and TRBJ1-5; D is uncertain. From germline, CDR1 is SGHDT and CDR2 YYEEEE. Deletions cut 0 bases from V and 3 bases from J, with 7 bases between. CDR3 length equals 14 residues. The CDR3, as DNA: TGTGCCAGCAGCTTGGACAGCTCCAATCAGCCCCAGCATTTT. It is translated as CASSLDSSNQPQHF.

The chain couples TRBV11-2 to TRBJ1-1, with unresolved D. CDR3 length: 12 residues. Trimming removed 1 base from V and 7 bases from J, with 7 bases in between. Looked up from germline, CDR1 is SGHAT and CDR2 is FQNNGV. CDR3: CASSLGGDEAFF. CDR3 DNA: TGTGCCAGCAGCTTAGGGGGAGATGAAGCTTTCTTT.

The chain carries TRBV11-2 and TRBJ2-7; TRBD2 matches at 8 bases. CDR3 size: 16 residues. Germline values: CDR1 SGHAT, CDR2 FQNNGV. V was pared by 2 bases and J by 2 bases, with 8 bases of the junction left unmatched. CDR3: CASSLLGGRTTYEQYF. DNA of the CDR3: TGTGCCAGCAGCTTATTGGGCGGGAGGACAACCTACGAGCAGTACTTC.

A few counts support this clone. The chain employs TRBV28 and TRBJ1-2; 11 bases match TRBD1. This CDR3 has 15 amino acids. V was clipped by 5 bases and J by 8 bases; unmatched bases: 10. The germline V gene encodes CDR1 MDHEN and CDR2 SYDVKM. The CDR3 loop is CASSPERTGGRGYTF. The CDR3 bases are TGTGCCAGCAGTCCCGAAAGGACAGGGGGCCGGGGCTACACCTTC.

The V gene is TRBV19, the J gene TRBJ1-5, with TRBD1 matching 7 bases. V shed 5 bases and J 6 bases; nucleotides not matched to a gene: 10. The germline gives CDR1 LNHDA, CDR2 SQIVND (reference sequence). The CDR3 is made up of 15 amino acids. The CDR3 DNA is TGTGCCAGTAGTGCCAGGGACAGCGGATCTCAGCCCCAGCATTTT. Translating gives CASSARDSGSQPQHF.

CDR3 nucleotides: TGTGCCAGCAGCTCCCGACTAGCGGGGGGCACAGATACGCAGTATTTT. This codes for CASSSRLAGGTDTQYF. The rearrangement uses TRBV11-3 and TRBJ2-3; 12 bases fit TRBD2. V dropped 4 bases and J dropped 1; count of bases not matched to a gene: 3. The V gene's germline CDR1 is SGHNT and CDR2 YENEEA. The CDR3 spans 16 residues.

V and J are TRBV18 and TRBJ2-1, with 10 positions matching TRBD1. V lost 6 bases and J lost 6; bases outside the gene matches: 8. The CDR3 is 15 residues long. In germline, CDR1 is KGHSH, CDR2 LQKENI. The CDR3 DNA is TGTGCCAGCTCCCTGAGGGACAGGGGTGGCAATGAGCAGTTCTTC. Encoded protein: CASSLRDRGGNEQFF.

This chain links TRBV7-9 with TRBJ2-3, with 9 bases identical to TRBD2. The CDR3 is made up of 16 amino acids. Germline lookup yields CDR1 SEHNR and CDR2 FQNEAQ (reference sequence). V was clipped by 8 bases and J by 0 bases; unmatched bases: 9. The CDR3 DNA follows: TGTGCCAGCTTAGCGGGAGAGGGATCTAGCACAGATACGCAGTATTTT. As protein: CASLAGEGSSTDTQYF.

CDR3 region: CASSSMTSGSNEQFF. Here the CDR3 DNA reads TGTGCCAGCAGCTCAATGACTAGCGGGAGCAATGAGCAGTTCTTC. The J gene is TRBJ2-1, the V gene TRBV11-2, with 12 bases identical to TRBD2. The germline gives CDR1 SGHAT, CDR2 FQNNGV. The length of the CDR3 is 15 residues. V lost 4 bases and J lost 6; bases outside the gene matches: 4.